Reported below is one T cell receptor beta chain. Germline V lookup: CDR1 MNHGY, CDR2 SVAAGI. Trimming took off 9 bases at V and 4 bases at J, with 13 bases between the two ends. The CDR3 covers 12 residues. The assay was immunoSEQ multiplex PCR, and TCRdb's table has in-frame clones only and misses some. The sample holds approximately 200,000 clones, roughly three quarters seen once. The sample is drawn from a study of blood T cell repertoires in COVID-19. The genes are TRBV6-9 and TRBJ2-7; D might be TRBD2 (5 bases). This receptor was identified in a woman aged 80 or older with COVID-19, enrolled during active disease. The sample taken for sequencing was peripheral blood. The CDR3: CARIGSQYEQYF. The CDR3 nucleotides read TGTGCCAGAATAGGGAGTCAATACGAGCAGTACTTC.